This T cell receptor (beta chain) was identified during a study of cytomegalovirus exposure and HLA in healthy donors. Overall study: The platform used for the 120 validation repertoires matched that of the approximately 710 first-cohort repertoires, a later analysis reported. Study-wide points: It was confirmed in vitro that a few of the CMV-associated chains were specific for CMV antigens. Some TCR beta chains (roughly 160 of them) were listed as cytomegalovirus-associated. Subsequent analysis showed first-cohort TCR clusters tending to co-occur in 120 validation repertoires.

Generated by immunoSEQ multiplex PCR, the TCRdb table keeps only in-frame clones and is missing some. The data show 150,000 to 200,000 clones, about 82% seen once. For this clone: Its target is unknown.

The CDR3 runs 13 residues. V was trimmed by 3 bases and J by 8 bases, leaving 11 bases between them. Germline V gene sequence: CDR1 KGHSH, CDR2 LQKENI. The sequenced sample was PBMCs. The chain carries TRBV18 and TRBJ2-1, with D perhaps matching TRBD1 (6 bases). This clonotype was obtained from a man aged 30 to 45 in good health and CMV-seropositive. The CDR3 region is CASSPHRDDEQFF. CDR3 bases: TGTGCCAGCTCACCGCACAGGGACGATGAGCAGTTCTTC.